These 32 T cell receptor beta chains share one sample of origin, sequenced in a study of OX40 agonist ivuxolimab in advanced cancers. Using immunoSEQ multiplex PCR, the repertoire was profiled, and TCRdb retains in-frame clones only, with some absent. Among 77,000 or so clones listed, 80% to 95% were seen once. The material sequenced was CD4+ or CD8+ T cells sorted from blood, taken in a trial of the OX40 agonist ivuxolimab. Receptors originate from an adult with an advanced solid tumor such as melanoma, head and neck, liver or kidney cancer.

The chain recombines TRBV4-2 with TRBJ2-1, with D unresolved. V lost 0 bases to trimming and J lost 1 base, with 7 bases between them. This CDR3 is 15 amino acids long. Germline CDR1 and CDR2: LGHNA and YNFKEQ. Written as DNA, the CDR3 is TGTGCCAGCAGCCAAGAGGAGCGTTCCTACAATGAGCAGTTCTTC. This encodes CASSQEERSYNEQFF.

The chain recombines TRBV5-4 with TRBJ2-7; D gene ambiguous. Deletions cut 0 bases from V and 7 bases from J, with 8 bases between. Germline V gene sequence: CDR1 SGHNT, CDR2 YYREEE (reference sequence). This CDR3 contains 12 residues. DNA of the CDR3: TGTGCCAGCAGCTTGGACCTGAGAGAGCAGTACTTC. Translation gives CASSLDLREQYF. The full variable domain, rest sourced from reference TRBV5-4 and TRBJ2-7, is ETGVTQSPTHLIKTRGQQVTLRCSSQSGHNTVSWYQQALGQGPQFIFQYYREEENGRGNFPPRFSGLQFPNYSSELNVNALELDDSALYLCASSLDLREQYFGPGTRLTVT.

The genes are TRBV18 and TRBJ1-5; D uncertain. Germline CDR1 and CDR2: KGHSH and LQKENI. Trimming left V 1 base short and J 4 bases short, with 8 bases between. The length of the CDR3 is 14 residues. The CDR3 DNA is TGTGCCAGCTCACCACAAGTAACGAATCAGCCCCAGCATTTT. This gives the protein CASSPQVTNQPQHF.

This chain links TRBV7-9 with TRBJ2-7; TRBD1 or TRBD2 may be the D gene (5 bases each). This CDR3 has 13 residues. V lost 9 bases and J 5 bases, leaving 17 bases between the germline ends. Germline CDR1 SEHNR, CDR2 FQNEAQ (reference sequence). As DNA, the CDR3 is TGTGCCAGTAGAGAGGGGAGTTGGGACGAGCAGTACTTC. It codes for CASREGSWDEQYF.

The chain has TRBV10-3 and TRBJ1-2; D is ambiguous. Germline CDR1 is ENHRY and CDR2 is SYGVKD. Between the trimmed V and J ends, which lost 4 bases and 3 bases, there was a span of 9 bases. The CDR3 is 13 amino acids. The CDR3 DNA reads TGTGCCATCAGTGGAAACCAGGACTATGGCTACACCTTC. Translating it yields CAISGNQDYGYTF.

The rearrangement uses TRBV28 and TRBJ1-1; D remains ambiguous. The V gene lost 3 bases and the J gene lost 11 bases, with 13 bases spanning the gap. This CDR3 has 12 residues. The germline V gene has CDR1 MDHEN and CDR2 SYDVKM. The chain's CDR3 is CASSLGSGKAFF. DNA of the CDR3: TGTGCCAGCAGTTTGGGCTCTGGGAAGGCTTTCTTT.

The genes are TRBV11-3 and TRBJ1-1, with D unclear. The germline V gene has CDR1 SGHNT and CDR2 YENEEA. CDR3 length: 15 amino acids. Trimming cost V 1 base and J 1 base, with 10 bases left between them. CDR3 DNA: TGTGCCAGCAGCTTAGCCTCGACCCAGAACACTGAAGCTTTCTTT. Translation gives CASSLASTQNTEAFF.

The chain couples TRBV6-1 to TRBJ1-2; possible D gene TRBD1, 5 bases. V lost 8 bases and J 6 bases, leaving 13 bases between the germline ends. This CDR3 contains 12 residues. Germline loops: CDR1 MNHNS, CDR2 SASEGT. The CDR3 spells CASAQGRNGYTF. Written as DNA, the CDR3 is TGTGCCAGCGCCCAGGGAAGGAATGGCTACACCTTC.

This rearrangement joins TRBV27 to TRBJ2-1; 8 bases agree with TRBD1. This CDR3 is 15 amino acids long. After removal of 4 bases from V and 6 bases from J, the junction contained 8 bases not matched to a gene. Per germline, CDR1 MNHEY and CDR2 SMNVEV (reference sequence). CDR3: CASSSRQGMGNEQFF. The DNA of the CDR3 is TGTGCCAGCAGTTCGAGACAGGGGATGGGCAATGAGCAGTTCTTC.

V usage is TRBV6-1 and J usage is TRBJ1-2, with D maybe TRBD1 (5 bases). CDR1 MNHNS and CDR2 SASEGT come from the germline V gene. The V end lost 8 bases, the J end lost 7 bases, and 23 bases lay between the germline ends. This CDR3 is 15 amino acids long. The CDR3 nucleotides read TGTGCCAGCGGACCGAACGGAGGGGTTACCACTGGCTACACCTTC. This codes for CASGPNGGVTTGYTF.

The chain combines TRBV6-5 with TRBJ1-4; TRBD1 might be the D (6 bases). V gave up 5 bases and J gave up 5 bases, with 12 bases separating them. The CDR3 contains 14 residues. Germline-derived CDR1 and CDR2 are MNHEY and SVGAGI. CDR3 sequence reads: CASSRSRGNEKLFF. The CDR3 region has the DNA TGTGCCAGCAGTCGGTCAAGGGGGAATGAAAAACTGTTTTTT.

V gene TRBV4-3 combines with J gene TRBJ2-2, with 7 bases fitting TRBD2. The CDR3 contains 16 residues. Germline CDR1 and CDR2: LGHNA and YSLEER. The V gene end was trimmed by 5 bases and the J gene end by 7 bases; junction bases not matched to a gene: 13. CDR3 sequence: CASSGRERAGHGELFF. The CDR3 DNA reads as TGCGCCAGCAGCGGGCGGGAGAGGGCCGGGCACGGGGAGCTGTTTTTT.

This chain joins TRBV5-1 and TRBJ2-7; TRBD2 agrees at 8 bases. Germline V gives CDR1 SGHRS, CDR2 YFSETQ. Trimming removed 0 bases from V and 2 bases from J; junction bases left unmatched: 1. This CDR3 region has 14 residues. The CDR3 loop is CASSLGGGPYEQYF. Here the CDR3 DNA reads TGCGCCAGCAGCTTGGGCGGGGGGCCCTACGAGCAGTACTTC.

The chain employs TRBV28 and TRBJ2-5; 8 bases match TRBD1. The CDR3 sequence is 15 residues long. Germline assignment: CDR1 MDHEN and CDR2 SYDVKM. V shed 10 bases, J shed 7 bases, and the junction held 17 bases outside the gene matches. Written as DNA, the CDR3 is TGTGCCACACGACCGGAACCGAGGGGGACAGGGACCCAGTACTTC. Protein: CATRPEPRGTGTQYF.

The chain couples TRBV6-4 to TRBJ1-5; D unclear. Germline CDR1 MRHNA, CDR2 SNTAGT. This CDR3 has 17 amino acids. V gave up 0 bases and J gave up 0 bases, with 12 bases separating them. CDR3 sequence reads: CASSDSSPLYSNQPQHF. The CDR3 nucleotides read TGTGCCAGCAGTGACTCGTCACCGCTCTATAGCAATCAGCCCCAGCATTTT.

J is TRBJ1-1 and V is TRBV5-5, with D hard to call. With 2 bases removed from V and 6 bases from J, the gap between germline ends came to 11 bases. This CDR3 region has 13 residues. CDR1 SGHKS and CDR2 YYEKEE come from the germline V gene (reference sequence). The CDR3, as DNA: TGTGCCAGCAGCTTTTCCCTTTGGGCTGAAGCTTTCTTT. This encodes CASSFSLWAEAFF.

The chain has TRBV20-1 and TRBJ2-7, with D unresolved. CDR3 length equals 11 residues. Germline V gives CDR1 DFQATT, CDR2 SNEGSKA (reference sequence). V was pared by 3 bases and J by 2 bases, with 5 bases between. CDR3 loop: CSARKTYEQYF. The CDR3 DNA reads as TGCAGTGCTAGGAAGACCTACGAGCAGTACTTC.

The V call is TRBV21-1, the J call TRBJ1-5; the table's D call TRBD1 went unverified against the DNA. TRBV21-1 is marked as a pseudogene. The CDR3 consists of 16 residues. The CDR3, as DNA: TGTGCCAGCAGCGAACGACAGGGGTATAGCAATCAGCCCCAGCATTTT. Translating gives CASSERQGYSNQPQHF.

This chain links TRBV12-5 with TRBJ1-1; maybe TRBD1 (5 bases). Germline V CDR1 and CDR2: LGHNT, FRNRAP. The V and J ends lost 8 bases and 1 base respectively, with 26 bases between them. This CDR3 has 18 residues. The CDR3 DNA reads TGTGCTAGTTCCTCCATTCTGGGGCGTGATTGGTCGAACACTGAAGCTTTCTTT. Residues: CASSSILGRDWSNTEAFF. Together with reference TRBV12-5 and TRBJ1-1, the CDR3 gives the full variable domain: DARVTQTPRHKVTEMGQEVTMRCQPILGHNTVFWYRQTMMQGLELLAYFRNRAPLDDSGMPKDRFSAEMPDATLATLKIQPSEPRDSAVYFCASSSILGRDWSNTEAFFGQGTRLTVV.

In its sample, this clone was seen once. The CDR3 DNA reads as TGTGCCAGCAGCTTCCGACAGGCTGAAGCTTTCTTT. This sequence encodes CASSFRQAEAFF. The chain uses TRBV5-6 and TRBJ1-1, with a tentative D call TRBD1 (6 bases). Germline V gene lookup returns CDR1 SGHDT and CDR2 YYEEEE. This CDR3 region has 12 residues. The germline V and J ends were trimmed by 2 bases and 6 bases, with 8 bases remaining between them.

This chain connects TRBV27 to TRBJ1-1, with TRBD1 as a possible D gene (6 bases). V was trimmed by 4 bases and J by 4 bases, leaving 16 bases between them. CDR1 is MNHEY and CDR2 is SMNVEV in the germline V gene (reference sequence). The CDR3 length is 15 residues. DNA for the CDR3: TGTGCCAGCAGTTGCGTGGAGGGGGGAAGCACTGAAGCTTTCTTT. Translation: CASSCVEGGSTEAFF.

This chain links TRBV5-4 with TRBJ2-3; a possible D gene is TRBD2 (7 bases). V dropped 5 bases and J dropped 5 bases, with 15 bases sitting between them. The CDR3 runs 14 residues. The germline gives CDR1 SGHNT, CDR2 YYREEE (reference sequence). The CDR3 sequence is CASSEGGRQDTQYF. CDR3 sequence (DNA): TGTGCCAGCAGTGAGGGGGGGAGGCAAGATACGCAGTATTTT.

The rearrangement joins TRBV6-1 to TRBJ2-7; 8 bases fit TRBD1. The CDR3 is 14 amino acids. J gave up 5 bases and V 4 bases, and 7 bases lay outside the gene matches. Germline V lookup: CDR1 MNHNS, CDR2 SASEGT. This chain's CDR3 is CASSAAGGLDEQYF. The CDR3 DNA reads as TGTGCCAGCAGTGCTGCAGGGGGCCTGGACGAGCAGTACTTC.

The chain couples TRBV5-4 to TRBJ2-3; tentative D call: TRBD2 (5 bases). Germline V gene lookup returns CDR1 SGHNT and CDR2 YYREEE (reference sequence). Trimming cost V 1 base and J 2 bases, with 8 bases left between them. This CDR3 has 14 residues. CDR3 coding DNA: TGTGCCAGCAGCTTGATGGGAGTCACAGATACGCAGTATTTT. The encoded protein is CASSLMGVTDTQYF.

The chain recombines TRBV7-2 with TRBJ2-1; weak D call: TRBD2 (5 bases). V was clipped by 0 bases and J by 8 bases, with 17 bases between them. CDR3 length: 16 amino acids. Germline V lookup: CDR1 SGHTA, CDR2 FQGNSA. The CDR3 DNA is TGTGCCAGCAGCTTAGCGTTCGCCGGAGGATACGATGAGCAGTTCTTC. Translating it yields CASSLAFAGGYDEQFF.

The chain joins TRBV29-1 to TRBJ2-1; the D gene could be TRBD1 or TRBD2 (5 bases each). Trimming cost V 8 bases and J 4 bases, with 12 bases left between them. Germline V gives CDR1 SQVTM, CDR2 ANQGSEA. CDR3 size: 12 residues. The CDR3 DNA reads TGCAGCACCCTCGGGGCGTACAATGAGCAGTTCTTC. This sequence encodes CSTLGAYNEQFF.

The V gene is TRBV5-1, the J gene TRBJ2-1; D unclear. The CDR3 length is 11 residues. The ends were cut back, 8 bases at V and 5 bases at J, with 8 bases in the middle. Per germline, CDR1 SGHRS and CDR2 YFSETQ. CDR3 in amino acids: CASWQNNEQFF. The CDR3 DNA is TGCGCCAGTTGGCAGAACAATGAGCAGTTCTTC. Complete variable domain (other parts from reference TRBV5-1 and TRBJ2-1): KAGVTQTPRYLIKTRGQQVTLSCSPISGHRSVSWYQQTPGQGLQFLFEYFSETQRNKGNFPGRFSGRQFSNSRSEMNVSTLELGDSALYLCASWQNNEQFFGPGTRLTVL.

The chain recombines TRBV2 with TRBJ2-2, with TRBD1 matching over 10 bases. Germline loops: CDR1 SNHLY, CDR2 FYNNEI. The CDR3 length is 16 residues. V lost 6 bases to trimming and J lost 1 base; unmatched junction nucleotides: 5. CDR3 protein: CASREGTGVNTGELFF. The CDR3 nucleotides are TGTGCCAGCAGGGAGGGGACAGGGGTGAACACCGGGGAGCTGTTTTTT.

This clone was observed a few times. V usage is TRBV30 and J usage is TRBJ2-3; a possible D gene is TRBD1 (6 bases). Trimming stripped 6 bases from V and 2 bases from J, with 15 bases between. This CDR3 is built from 14 residues. Germline V lookup: CDR1 GTSNPN, CDR2 SVGIG (reference sequence). For the CDR3, the DNA is TGTGCCTGCAAAAAGGGGGTGGACACAGATACGCAGTATTTT. This gives the protein CACKKGVDTDTQYF. The entire variable domain, with the rest obtained from reference TRBV30 and TRBJ2-3, is as follows: SQTIHQWPATLVQPVGSPLSLECTVEGTSNPNLYWYRQAAGRGLQLLFYSVGIGQISSEVPQNLSASRPQDRQFILSSKKLLLSDSGFYLCACKKGVDTDTQYFGPGTRLTVL.

The chain combines TRBV19 with TRBJ1-1, with 9 positions matching TRBD1. The CDR3 is 14 residues long. Looked up from germline, CDR1 is LNHDA and CDR2 is SQIVND (reference sequence). V shed 4 bases and J 4 bases; nucleotides not matched to a gene: 4. In DNA, the CDR3 is TGTGCCAGTAGTACGACAGGGGGAAGCACTGAAGCTTTCTTT. It yields the protein CASSTTGGSTEAFF.

Here the CDR3 DNA reads TGTGCCAGCTCACCAAGGACAGGGGCTGAAGCTTTCTTT. This encodes CASSPRTGAEAFF. The V call is TRBV18, the J call TRBJ1-1, with 9 positions matching TRBD1. Trimming cost V 2 bases and J 6 bases; bases outside gene matches: 1. The CDR3 consists of 13 residues. The germline V gene encodes CDR1 KGHSH and CDR2 LQKENI.

The V and J genes are TRBV7-2 and TRBJ2-3; 7 nucleotides agree with TRBD2. In germline, CDR1 is SGHTA, CDR2 FQGNSA. V lost 1 base to trimming and J lost 9 bases; unmatched junction nucleotides: 7. This CDR3 is 14 amino acids long. CDR3 sequence (DNA): TGTGCCAGCAGCTTAGATGGGACTACCGTAACGCAGTATTTT. It codes for CASSLDGTTVTQYF.